The 5 T cell receptor beta chains below were found in one sample sequenced in a study of beta chain features in type 1 diabetes. Whole-study findings and limits: In all four CD4+ subsets, TCRB CDR3 length was significantly, moderately reduced in type 1 diabetes.

Which antigens these TCRs recognize remains unknown. Expressed TCRB transcripts got sequenced, as all isolated RNA was reverse transcribed. Sequencing was performed with immunoSEQ multiplex PCR; in TCRdb, only in-frame clones are kept and a portion is missing. The table lists about 710,000 clones, over 12% of them singletons, with approximately 0.042% in the top ten. Source material: naive CD4+ T cells from blood. The receptor set was obtained from a man younger than 35 with type 1 diabetes.

V gene TRBV9 combines with J gene TRBJ1-4; D is undetermined. Looked up from germline, CDR1 is SGDLS and CDR2 is YYNGEE. There are 15 residues in the CDR3. Trimming shortened V by 3 bases and J by 3 bases, and 12 bases separated the two germline ends. The CDR3 DNA follows: TGTGCCAGCAGCGCAGGTTTGGAGGCTAATGAAAAACTGTTTTTT. Translating it yields CASSAGLEANEKLFF.

V gene TRBV18 combines with J gene TRBJ2-7; D is perhaps TRBD1 or TRBD2 (7 bases each). Germline lookup yields CDR1 KGHSH and CDR2 LQKENI. The CDR3 extends over 13 amino acids. Trimming stripped 3 bases from V and 7 bases from J, with 13 bases between. DNA for the CDR3: TGTGCCAGCTCACCCGACAGGGAGGGAGAGCAGTACTTC. Protein product: CASSPDREGEQYF.

The rearrangement uses TRBV7-9 and TRBJ2-1; D tentatively reads TRBD1 or TRBD2 (5 bases each). Germline-derived CDR1 and CDR2 are SEHNR and FQNEAQ (reference sequence). V was pared by 7 bases and J by 7 bases, with 20 bases between. This CDR3 is built from 15 residues. For the CDR3, the DNA is TGTGCCAGCACCAACCCGCCCGGGGCCAAGAATGAGCAGTTCTTC. Its protein is CASTNPPGAKNEQFF.

The chain is built from TRBV7-2 and TRBJ2-7; D gene uncertain. Trimming removed 10 bases at V and 0 bases at J, with 13 bases between. The CDR3 is made up of 13 amino acids. Looked up from germline, CDR1 is SGHTA and CDR2 is FQGNSA. CDR3 DNA sequence: TGTGCCACCGCCCGGGCGAGCTCCTACGAGCAGTACTTC. Translating gives CATARASSYEQYF.

This clone has just a few counts. V usage is TRBV10-3 and J usage is TRBJ1-3; D is uncertain. Germline lookup yields CDR1 ENHRY and CDR2 SYGVKD. The CDR3 has 16 residues. V was shortened by 2 bases and J by 2 bases, with 13 bases between the two germline ends. The CDR3 bases are TGTGCCATCAGTGAGCGGATGGGTAGTGCTGGAAACACCATATATTTT. This sequence encodes CAISERMGSAGNTIYF.